The next 21 T cell receptor beta chains were all read from a single sample in a study of blood T cell repertoires in COVID-19 (dated by TCRdb to 2019 to 2021). Library creation used the immunoSEQ multiplex PCR assay. Not all clones reach the TCRdb copy of this immuneACCESS table, which keeps in-frame sequences only. Checked studies attribute under half of the gap to unresolved V genes and leave the rest unexplained. Within this sample are roughly 200,000 clones, with around 89% of them counted one time only. The ten largest clones represent roughly 1.2% of the sample. What was sequenced was PBMCs or T cells enriched from blood (not recorded which). Source of these receptors: a man under 40 who had recovered from COVID-19.

The rearrangement joins TRBV18 to TRBJ1-1; D is unresolved. CDR1 is KGHSH and CDR2 is LQKENI in the germline V gene. V lost 3 bases and J 7 bases, leaving 15 bases between the germline ends. CDR3 length: 14 residues. The CDR3 loop is CASSPRVGESEAFF. The CDR3 nucleotides read TGTGCCAGCTCACCCCGGGTCGGGGAGAGTGAAGCTTTCTTT.

The rearrangement joins TRBV27 to TRBJ1-1; 9 bases fit TRBD1. Germline CDR1 is MNHEY and CDR2 is SMNVEV (reference sequence). V trimming: 2 bases; J trimming: 5 bases; junction bases outside the gene matches: 3. The length of the CDR3 is 14 residues. The CDR3 loop is CASSLGTGYTEAFF. The CDR3 DNA follows: TGTGCCAGCAGTTTAGGGACAGGGTATACTGAAGCTTTCTTT.

This sequence joins TRBV18 and TRBJ2-1; 15 nucleotides match TRBD2. The CDR3 totals 16 residues. Germline V CDR1 and CDR2: KGHSH, LQKENI. The ends lost 3 bases at V and 8 bases at J; junction bases unmatched: 5. CDR3 sequence (DNA): TGTGCCAGCTCACCTACGGGGACTAGCGGGAGGTATGAGCAGTTCTTC. Protein sequence: CASSPTGTSGRYEQFF.

This chain joins TRBV19 and TRBJ1-2; 8 bases are shared with TRBD1. Per germline, CDR1 LNHDA and CDR2 SQIVND (reference sequence). J was trimmed by 1 base and V by 6 bases; bases with no gene match: 7. The CDR3 is made up of 15 amino acids. CDR3 sequence reads: CASRRDRGVNYGYTF. CDR3 nucleotide sequence: TGTGCCAGTAGGAGAGACAGGGGAGTTAACTATGGCTACACCTTC.

This chain connects TRBV14 to TRBJ2-7, with 8 nucleotides matching TRBD1. V trimming: 4 bases; J trimming: 3 bases; junction bases outside the gene matches: 2. Germline-derived CDR1 and CDR2 are SGHDN and FVKESK. The CDR3 has 13 amino acids. The CDR3 loop reads CASSPGQGYEQYF. CDR3 coding DNA: TGTGCCAGCAGCCCCGGACAGGGCTACGAGCAGTACTTC.

V usage is TRBV5-6 and J usage is TRBJ1-5; D might be TRBD1 (5 bases). The CDR3 runs to 16 residues. Trimming removed 4 bases at V and 0 bases at J, with 14 bases between. CDR1 is SGHDT and CDR2 is YYEEEE in the germline V gene. The CDR3 here is CASSRRGGYSNQPQHF. The CDR3 DNA is TGTGCCAGCAGCCGAAGGGGCGGATATAGCAATCAGCCCCAGCATTTT. The whole variable domain, remainder taken from reference TRBV5-6 and TRBJ1-5, is DAGVTQSPTHLIKTRGQQVTLRCSPKSGHDTVSWYQQALGQGPQFIFQYYEEEERQRGNFPDRFSGHQFPNYSSELNVNALLLGDSALYLCASSRRGGYSNQPQHFGDGTRLSIL.

The gene calls are TRBV5-4 and TRBJ2-4, with 8 bases fitting TRBD2. The ends lost 6 bases at V and 4 bases at J; junction bases unmatched: 3. The CDR3 is made up of 13 amino acids. Germline-derived CDR1 and CDR2 are SGHNT and YYREEE (reference sequence). The CDR3 DNA reads TGTGCCAGCATCGAGCGGGAGAAAAACATTCAGTACTTC. As protein: CASIEREKNIQYF.

CDR3 region: CASSSRDSFNEKLFF. CDR3 sequence (DNA): TGTGCCAGCAGCTCTAGGGACAGCTTTAATGAAAAACTGTTTTTT. The rearrangement uses TRBV7-2 and TRBJ1-4; 7 nucleotides match TRBD1. With 4 bases clipped from V and 4 bases from J, the junction kept 6 bases outside the gene matches. From germline, CDR1 is SGHTA and CDR2 FQGNSA. This CDR3 contains 15 residues. The full variable domain, rest sourced from reference TRBV7-2 and TRBJ1-4, is GAGVSQSPSNKVTEKGKDVELRCDPISGHTALYWYRQSLGQGLEFLIYFQGNSAPDKSGLPSDRFSAERTGGSVSTLTIQRTQQEDSAVYLCASSSRDSFNEKLFFGSGTQLSVL.

This sequence joins TRBV7-9 and TRBJ2-1; tentative D call: TRBD1 (6 bases). The CDR3 loop spans 16 amino acids. Looked up from germline, CDR1 is SEHNR and CDR2 is FQNEAQ (reference sequence). Trimming removed 5 bases from V and 4 bases from J, with 18 bases in between. This chain's CDR3 is CASSPTAGENYNEQFF. The CDR3 DNA follows: TGTGCCAGCAGCCCAACGGCAGGGGAAAATTACAATGAGCAGTTCTTC.

The V call is TRBV2, the J call TRBJ2-2; D is possibly TRBD1 (6 bases). The CDR3 extends over 15 amino acids. Germline assignment: CDR1 SNHLY and CDR2 FYNNEI. The ends were cut back, 1 base at V and 2 bases at J, with 8 bases in the middle. The CDR3 loop reads CASSEGGLNTGELFF. The CDR3 nucleotides read TGTGCCAGCAGTGAAGGGGGGCTCAACACCGGGGAGCTGTTTTTT.

The rearrangement links TRBV7-9 to TRBJ1-5, with 7 positions matching TRBD1. The ends lost 5 bases at V and 0 bases at J; junction bases unmatched: 4. CDR1 is SEHNR, CDR2 FQNEAQ, per germline (reference sequence). This CDR3 region has 15 residues. The DNA for the CDR3 is TGTGCCAGCAGCCCAGGACAGGCTAGCAATCAGCCCCAGCATTTT. Protein product: CASSPGQASNQPQHF. Based on the CDR3 plus reference TRBV7-9 and TRBJ1-5, the full variable domain is DTGVSQNPRHKITKRGQNVTFRCDPISEHNRLYWYRQTLGQGPEFLTYFQNEAQLEKSRLLSDRFSAERPKGSFSTLEIQRTEQGDSAMYLCASSPGQASNQPQHFGDGTRLSIL.

The chain combines TRBV4-3 with TRBJ1-5, with no clear D. CDR1 is LGHNA and CDR2 is YSLEER in the germline V gene. Deletions cut 0 bases from V and 7 bases from J, with 7 bases between. The CDR3 length is 13 residues. The CDR3 nucleotides read TGCGCCAGCAGCCAAGATAACCGGCAGCCCCAGCATTTT. This codes for CASSQDNRQPQHF.

In DNA form, the CDR3 reads TGTGCCTGGAAACTTGGGGGGACAGGGCCCTACAATGAGCAGTTCTTC. Its protein product is CAWKLGGTGPYNEQFF. The J gene is TRBJ2-1, the V gene TRBV30; 9 positions agree with TRBD1. CDR3 size: 16 residues. Germline trimming cut 4 bases from V and 2 bases from J; bases unmatched to any gene: 9. CDR1 and CDR2 (germline): GTSNPN, SVGIG (reference sequence).

This clone came up a few times. For the CDR3, the DNA is TGTGCCAGCAGCTTGTTAAAGGGGTACGAGCAGTACTTC. Amino acid sequence: CASSLLKGYEQYF. This chain joins TRBV5-6 and TRBJ2-7, with D maybe TRBD1 (5 bases). The CDR3 has 13 amino acids. The V and J ends lost 1 base and 4 bases respectively, with 9 bases between them. The germline gives CDR1 SGHDT, CDR2 YYEEEE.

This clone was counted once. The chain couples TRBV5-1 to TRBJ2-7; tentative D call: TRBD2 (6 bases). The V gene's germline CDR1 is SGHRS and CDR2 YFSETQ. V was shortened by 4 bases and J by 0 bases, with 14 bases between the two germline ends. The CDR3 is 15 residues long. The CDR3 here is CASSGGGSGSYEQYF. The CDR3, as DNA: TGCGCCAGCAGCGGGGGTGGTAGCGGCTCCTACGAGCAGTACTTC.

This clone was found once. This chain links TRBV27 with TRBJ2-7, with D possibly being TRBD1 (5 bases). Germline CDR1 reads MNHEY; CDR2 reads SMNVEV (reference sequence). Deletions cut 9 bases from V and 0 bases from J, with 15 bases between. CDR3 size: 14 residues. CDR3 amino acids: CARQAAAGSYEQYF. The CDR3 nucleotides are TGTGCCAGACAGGCAGCCGCCGGCTCCTACGAGCAGTACTTC.

V gene TRBV5-1 combines with J gene TRBJ2-5; D perhaps matches TRBD1 (6 bases). The V gene lost 2 bases and the J gene lost 1 base, with 12 bases spanning the gap. This CDR3 contains 15 residues. Germline lookup yields CDR1 SGHRS and CDR2 YFSETQ. CDR3 coding DNA: TGCGCCAGCAGCTTAGAGCCAGGGGCCCAAGAGACCCAGTACTTC. Translating it yields CASSLEPGAQETQYF.

The chain has TRBV10-3 and TRBJ2-1; 7 bases fit TRBD2. This CDR3 spans 17 amino acids. V was clipped by 10 bases and J by 0 bases; unmatched bases: 15. Germline V lookup: CDR1 ENHRY, CDR2 SYGVKD. Here the CDR3 DNA reads TGTGCCACCTCTGGCGGGAGCCCTACAAACTCCTACAATGAGCAGTTCTTC. This sequence encodes CATSGGSPTNSYNEQFF.

The genes are TRBV2 and TRBJ1-4; TRBD1 matches at 7 bases. Germline-derived CDR1 and CDR2 are SNHLY and FYNNEI. Trimming at V came to 6 bases and at J to 7 bases, leaving 8 bases not matched to a gene. The CDR3 extends over 14 amino acids. The CDR3 spells CASRSTGAGEKLFF. The CDR3 bases are TGTGCCAGCAGGTCAACAGGGGCTGGTGAAAAACTGTTTTTT.

The DNA of the CDR3 is TGTGCCAGCAGCCAAGACAGTGGGGGGGGCACTGAAGCTTTCTTT. This translates into CASSQDSGGGTEAFF. The V call is TRBV3-1 (or the pseudogene TRBV3-2), the J call TRBJ1-1, with D perhaps matching TRBD1 (5 bases). The germline V gene has CDR1 LGHDT and CDR2 YNNKEL (reference sequence). Trimming took off 0 bases at V and 4 bases at J, with 12 bases between the two ends. CDR3 size: 15 residues.

The chain couples TRBV7-9 to TRBJ2-3; 8 positions match TRBD2. CDR1 is SEHNR, CDR2 FQNEAQ, per germline (reference sequence). V dropped 3 bases and J dropped 4; count of bases not matched to a gene: 6. The CDR3 length is 15 residues. For the CDR3, the DNA is TGTGCCAGCAGCTTGACCTCGGGAGGGTCAGATACGCAGTATTTT. It yields the protein CASSLTSGGSDTQYF.